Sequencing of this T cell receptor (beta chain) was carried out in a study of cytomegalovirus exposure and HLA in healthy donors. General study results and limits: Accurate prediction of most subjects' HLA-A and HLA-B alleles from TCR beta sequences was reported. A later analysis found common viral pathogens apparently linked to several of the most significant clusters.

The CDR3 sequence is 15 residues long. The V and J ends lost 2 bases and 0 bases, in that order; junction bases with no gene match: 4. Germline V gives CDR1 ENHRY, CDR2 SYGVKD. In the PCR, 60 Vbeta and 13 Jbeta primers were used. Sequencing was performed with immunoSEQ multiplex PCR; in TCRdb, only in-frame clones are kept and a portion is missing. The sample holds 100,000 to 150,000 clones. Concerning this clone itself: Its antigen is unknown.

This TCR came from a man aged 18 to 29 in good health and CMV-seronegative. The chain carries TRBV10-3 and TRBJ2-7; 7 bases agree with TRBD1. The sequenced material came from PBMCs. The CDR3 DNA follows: TGTGCCATCAGTGAGGTGCCAGGGGGCTCCTACGAGCAGTACTTC. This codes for CAISEVPGGSYEQYF.